This T cell receptor beta chain stems from a study of regulatory T cells in long-lasting Graves disease. Background on the study: Graves' patients who were just diagnosed had used antithyroid drugs for under 3 months.

CDR1 is DFQATT and CDR2 is SNEGSKA in the germline V gene (reference sequence). The V gene lost 0 bases and the J gene lost 5 bases, with 16 bases spanning the gap. The CDR3 spans 16 residues. This clonotype was counted a few times. Libraries of TCR beta came from iRepertoire HTBI primers plus Arm-PCR of CDR3 regions. TCRdb processed the multiplex PCR reads anew with MiXCR; each CDR3 protein has one entry. The table has 420,000 or so distinct CDR3 sequences, roughly 15% seen once. The time point was: newly diagnosed GD, antithyroid drugs for less than 3 months. Isolated PBMC RNA provided the starting material for the TCR library. These data also formed part of another study, on T cells in Graves' hyperthyroidism and ophthalmopathy. That study adds: Before onset, ophthalmopathy was predicted by the model a median around 6 months earlier.

This specimen consisted of peripheral blood mononuclear cells (PBMCs), obtained at new diagnosis, from a patient treated with antithyroid drugs. This TCR came from a young woman with Graves disease. The gene calls are TRBV20-1 and TRBJ2-2; maybe TRBD2 (5 bases). CDR3 coding DNA: TGCAGTGCTAGAGATTACCCGGCTAGAGGGACCGGGGAGCTGTTTTTT. Protein sequence: CSARDYPARGTGELFF.